A single sample is the source of the 15 T cell receptor beta chains below, sequenced in a study of cytomegalovirus exposure and HLA in healthy donors (dated by TCRdb to the late 2010s). Libraries were prepared through the immunoSEQ multiplex PCR assay. The clones in this table, taken by TCRdb from immuneACCESS, are in-frame only. Not every clone is retained; where verified, under half of the shortfall comes from an unresolved V gene, and the cause of the rest is unknown. Here the sample has 200,000 to 250,000 clones; just over 85% occur a single time. The ten largest clones represent about 2.7% of the sample. Sequenced material: PBMCs. Receptor source: a woman between 18 and 29 years old in good health and CMV-seronegative.

This chain uses TRBV28 with TRBJ2-7; D unclear. The V end lost 6 bases, the J end lost 6 bases, and 15 bases lay between the germline ends. CDR1 and CDR2 (germline): MDHEN, SYDVKM. The CDR3 is 13 amino acids. CDR3 sequence: CASRPTPSLEQYF. CDR3 sequence (DNA): TGTGCCAGCAGACCTACGCCTAGTCTCGAGCAGTACTTC. Complete variable domain (other parts from reference TRBV28 and TRBJ2-7): DVKVTQSSRYLVKRTGEKVFLECVQDMDHENMFWYRQDPGLGLRLIYFSYDVKMKEKGDIPEGYSVSREKKERFSLILESASTNQTSMYLCASRPTPSLEQYFGPGTRLTVT.

This clone was seen at least ten times. V and J are TRBV19 and TRBJ2-3, with D possibly matching TRBD2 (6 bases). The CDR3 consists of 14 residues. V lost 7 bases to trimming and J lost 4 bases, with 15 bases between them. CDR1 is LNHDA, CDR2 SQIVND, per germline (reference sequence). The CDR3 loop is CASKGGRDADTQYF. The CDR3 nucleotides are TGTGCCAGTAAGGGAGGAAGGGACGCAGATACGCAGTATTTT.

The chain carries TRBV6-5 and TRBJ1-1; D not resolved. The CDR3 covers 13 residues. Trimming cost V 2 bases and J 1 base, with 5 bases left between them. CDR1 and CDR2 (germline): MNHEY, SVGAGI. CDR3 amino acids: CASSYNRNTEAFF. In nucleotides, the CDR3 is TGTGCCAGCAGTTACAACAGGAACACTGAAGCTTTCTTT.

V gene TRBV28 combines with J gene TRBJ1-5; possible D gene TRBD1, 5 bases. V lost 5 bases to trimming and J lost 0 bases, with 23 bases between them. Germline lookup yields CDR1 MDHEN and CDR2 SYDVKM. The CDR3 spans 19 residues. Here the CDR3 reads CASSDAPTGLTDSNQPQHF. The CDR3 DNA reads TGTGCCAGCAGTGACGCCCCCACAGGCCTTACCGATAGCAATCAGCCCCAGCATTTT.

The chain recombines TRBV5-1 with TRBJ1-1, with TRBD1 matching over 7 bases. The CDR3 totals 15 residues. Germline CDR1 is SGHRS and CDR2 is YFSETQ. Trimming removed 0 bases from V and 3 bases from J; junction bases left unmatched: 5. The DNA for the CDR3 is TGCGCCAGCAGCTTGGTTGGCAGGGGGTACACTGAAGCTTTCTTT. Protein product: CASSLVGRGYTEAFF.

V and J are TRBV4-3 and TRBJ2-6; tentative D call: TRBD2 (5 bases). CDR3 length: 17 amino acids. CDR1 is LGHNA and CDR2 is YSLEER in the germline V gene. V was shortened by 3 bases and J by 0 bases, with 12 bases between the two germline ends. This chain's CDR3 is CASSQLDRGSGANVLTF. The CDR3, as DNA: TGCGCCAGCAGCCAGCTAGATCGGGGCTCTGGGGCCAACGTCCTGACTTTC.

This chain joins TRBV28 and TRBJ2-7, with D perhaps TRBD2 (6 bases). CDR1 MDHEN and CDR2 SYDVKM come from the germline V gene. This CDR3 has 15 residues. Trimming pared 5 bases from V and 2 bases from J, leaving 16 bases between. The CDR3 loop reads CASSPRLDNTYEQYF. CDR3 sequence (DNA): TGTGCCAGCAGTCCCCGACTAGACAATACCTACGAGCAGTACTTC.

V and J are TRBV30 and TRBJ1-1, with a tentative D call TRBD1 (5 bases). CDR1 GTSNPN and CDR2 SVGIG come from the germline V gene (reference sequence). This CDR3 contains 13 residues. V was clipped by 4 bases and J by 6 bases, with 15 bases between them. The CDR3 region is CAWTLRGIPEAFF. CDR3 coding DNA: TGTGCCTGGACCCTTCGGGGGATCCCTGAAGCTTTCTTT.

The rearrangement links TRBV5-1 to TRBJ2-3, with a tentative D call TRBD2 (5 bases). The CDR3 consists of 16 residues. CDR1 SGHRS and CDR2 YFSETQ come from the germline V gene. V lost 0 bases, J lost 2 bases, and 13 bases lay in between. CDR3 residues: CASSLELALITDTQYF. The CDR3 nucleotides read TGCGCCAGCAGCTTGGAGCTAGCCCTGATCACAGATACGCAGTATTTT. Drawing the rest from reference TRBV5-1 and TRBJ2-3, the complete variable domain is KAGVTQTPRYLIKTRGQQVTLSCSPISGHRSVSWYQQTPGQGLQFLFEYFSETQRNKGNFPGRFSGRQFSNSRSEMNVSTLELGDSALYLCASSLELALITDTQYFGPGTRLTVL.

DNA of the CDR3: TGCAGCGTTGAAGTCCCGATCTCTAGCGGAAACTCCTACGAGCAGTACTTC. This encodes CSVEVPISSGNSYEQYF. This sequence joins TRBV29-1 and TRBJ2-7; TRBD2 matches at 7 bases. The CDR3 loop spans 17 amino acids. The V segment lost 1 base and the J segment 0 bases; nucleotides outside the gene matches: 12. Germline V gene sequence: CDR1 SQVTM, CDR2 ANQGSEA.

The rearrangement links TRBV6-6 to TRBJ2-3; D is perhaps TRBD2 (6 bases). The CDR3 length is 14 residues. The V gene's germline CDR1 is MNHNY and CDR2 SVGAGI (reference sequence). Trimming took off 4 bases at V and 1 base at J, with 9 bases between the two ends. The CDR3 sequence: CASSSLAGTDTQYF. Written as DNA, the CDR3 is TGTGCCAGCAGTTCACTAGCTGGCACAGATACGCAGTATTTT.

This clone was detected a few times. The rearrangement joins TRBV6-6 to TRBJ1-2, with 7 bases that match TRBD1. The CDR3 totals 13 residues. Germline V gives CDR1 MNHNY, CDR2 SVGAGI (reference sequence). The J segment lost 6 bases and the V segment lost 5 bases, leaving 6 bases of the junction unmatched. The CDR3 DNA follows: TGTGCCAGCAGTGTCGACAGGGCTGATGGCTACACCTTC. It encodes CASSVDRADGYTF.

The rearrangement joins TRBV28 to TRBJ2-6; 7 nucleotides match TRBD2. Losses at the gene ends were 8 bases for V and 2 bases for J; bases not matched to a gene: 3. Per the germline V gene, CDR1 is MDHEN and CDR2 is SYDVKM. This CDR3 comprises 14 residues. Here the CDR3 reads CASRGRAGANVLTF. The CDR3 DNA follows: TGTGCCAGCCGAGGGAGGGCTGGGGCCAACGTCCTGACTTTC.

V is TRBV28 and J is TRBJ2-7, with 8 bases matching TRBD1. The CDR3 covers 15 residues. The trim removed 6 bases at V and 6 bases at J, leaving 13 bases unmatched. Germline values: CDR1 MDHEN, CDR2 SYDVKM. CDR3 loop: CASSSPAGGIFEQYF. CDR3 DNA sequence: TGTGCCAGCAGCTCCCCGGCAGGGGGCATTTTCGAGCAGTACTTC.

This clone showed up just once. The J gene is TRBJ1-5, the V gene TRBV28, with no clear D. Trimming removed 3 bases at V and 5 bases at J, with 11 bases between. Germline values: CDR1 MDHEN, CDR2 SYDVKM. This CDR3 contains 14 residues. For the CDR3, the DNA is TGTGCCAGCAGTTTTGACATTCCCGATCAGCCCCAGCATTTT. As protein: CASSFDIPDQPQHF.